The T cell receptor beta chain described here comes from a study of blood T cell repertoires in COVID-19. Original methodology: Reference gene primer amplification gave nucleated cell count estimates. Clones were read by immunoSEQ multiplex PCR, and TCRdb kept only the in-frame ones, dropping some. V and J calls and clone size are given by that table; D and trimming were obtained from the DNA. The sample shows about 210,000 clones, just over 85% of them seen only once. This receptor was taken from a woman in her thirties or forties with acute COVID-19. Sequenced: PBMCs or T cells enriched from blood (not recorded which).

CDR3 coding DNA: TGTGCCAGCAGCCAGACAGGGGGGAGCTCTGGGGCCAACGTCCTGACTTTC. Translated: CASSQTGGSSGANVLTF. The chain carries TRBV3-1 (or the pseudogene TRBV3-2) and TRBJ2-6; 9 positions match TRBD1. The J segment lost 0 bases and the V segment lost 3 bases, leaving 3 bases of the junction unmatched. Germline CDR1 is LGHDT and CDR2 is YNNKEL (reference sequence). The CDR3 is made up of 17 amino acids.